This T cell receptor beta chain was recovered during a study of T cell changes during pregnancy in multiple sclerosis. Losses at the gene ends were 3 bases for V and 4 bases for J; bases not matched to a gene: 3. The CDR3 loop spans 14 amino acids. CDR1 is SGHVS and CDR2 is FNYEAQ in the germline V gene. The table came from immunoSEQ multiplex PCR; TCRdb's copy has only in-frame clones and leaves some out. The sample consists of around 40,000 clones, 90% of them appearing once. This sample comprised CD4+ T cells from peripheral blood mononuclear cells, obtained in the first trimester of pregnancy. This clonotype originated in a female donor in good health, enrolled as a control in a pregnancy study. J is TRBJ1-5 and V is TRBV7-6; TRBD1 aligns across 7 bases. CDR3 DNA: TGTGCCAGCAGCTTGAAACAGGGGAATCAGCCCCAGCATTTT. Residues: CASSLKQGNQPQHF.